Below, 5 T cell receptor beta chains from the same sample are listed, as sequenced in a study of T cell repertoires in cytomegalovirus infection. TCRdb recomputed calls from the reads with MiXCR, one row per CDR3 protein. The sample lists about 260,000 distinct CDR3 sequences; roughly an eighth were seen once. The sample comprised PBMCs. These TCRs come from a human donor in good health (CMV status not recorded). Some clones in this sample may be carry-over from other donors' samples.

This clonotype was counted a few times. The rearrangement joins TRBV12-3 or TRBV12-4 to TRBJ1-1; D gene unclear. This CDR3 has 13 amino acids. Trimming shortened V by 2 bases and J by 8 bases, and 12 bases separated the two germline ends. The CDR3 reads CASSLFLLGEAFF. The DNA for the CDR3 is TGTGCCAGCAGTTTATTCCTTTTGGGGGAAGCTTTCTTT.

As for this clonotype: One base away lies a much larger clone, so this may be a sequencing read error. J is TRBJ2-1 and V is TRBV12-3 or TRBV12-4; 8 nucleotides match TRBD2. The J segment lost 0 bases and the V segment lost 5 bases, leaving 9 bases of the junction unmatched. CDR3 size: 17 residues. Here the CDR3 DNA reads TGTGCCAGCAGTACCGGACTAGCCGAGCGCTCCTACAATGAGCAGTTCTTC. Its translation is CASSTGLAERSYNEQFF.

V and J are TRBV12-3 or TRBV12-4 and TRBJ2-2; 12 bases are shared with TRBD2. V trimming: 2 bases; J trimming: 0 bases; junction bases outside the gene matches: 1. The CDR3 length is 17 residues. CDR3 region: CASSLLAGGTNTGELFF. In DNA, the CDR3 is TGTGCCAGCAGTTTACTAGCGGGGGGGACGAACACCGGGGAGCTGTTTTTT.

The chain combines TRBV4-1 with TRBJ2-2; TRBD1 aligns across 7 bases. Trimming took 0 bases from V and 0 from J; bases not matched to a gene: 7. CDR1 is MGHRA and CDR2 is YSYEKL in the germline V gene. The CDR3 is 18 residues long. CDR3 residues: CASSQEHRGRANTGELFF. In DNA form, the CDR3 reads TGCGCCAGCAGCCAAGAACACAGGGGAAGGGCGAACACCGGGGAGCTGTTTTTT.

This clonotype showed up just a few times. The V call is TRBV6-5, the J call TRBJ1-1, with a tentative D call TRBD1 (5 bases). Germline assignment: CDR1 MNHEY and CDR2 SVGAGI. Deletions cut 0 bases from V and 3 bases from J, with 14 bases between. This CDR3 is 16 amino acids long. CDR3 sequence: CASSYSIGAKYTEAFF. CDR3 bases: TGTGCCAGCAGTTACTCGATCGGGGCCAAGTACACTGAAGCTTTCTTT.